A selection of T cell receptor beta chains follows, all from one sample in a study of blood T cell repertoires in COVID-19. Method: immunoSEQ multiplex PCR; TCRdb's copy keeps in-frame clones and lacks some. The sample holds 150,000 to 200,000 clones, roughly 89% seen once. Sequenced sample: peripheral blood. These receptors were obtained from a human donor in a cohort sampled during active COVID-19. CDR3s include the opening cysteine and the closing phenylalanine or tryptophan. The order of the fields is J gene, CDR3 length, V gene, D gene, CDR3 protein. D genes are given only for firm matches.

TRBJ1-2	19	TRBV27	-	CARRTPAVRVEGADYGYTF
TRBJ1-5	15	TRBV30	TRBD1	CAWSRNRGQGQPQHF
TRBJ2-3	15	TRBV21-1	-	CASSKGGSDPDTQYF
TRBJ2-7	15	TRBV2	-	CASRPTGAGSYEQYF
TRBJ2-1	16	TRBV2	TRBD1	CASSMDREIVGNEQFF
TRBJ2-6	18	TRBV29-1	-	CSVGQQVPTPSGANVLTF
TRBJ2-2	20	TRBV4-3	TRBD2	CASSQDIMASGGLGIGELFF
TRBJ2-5	15	TRBV28	TRBD1	CASRTTGGLGETQYF
TRBJ2-1	15	TRBV6-6	TRBD1	CASEPTGIEGNEQFF
TRBJ2-7	16	TRBV7-8	-	CASSNPPRSFSYEQYF
TRBJ2-7	16	TRBV28	TRBD1	CASTPGGTGNTYEQYF
TRBJ1-6	14	TRBV6-5	-	CASSYSGQNSPLHF
TRBJ1-4	14	TRBV5-1	TRBD1	CASSADRVGEKLFF
TRBJ2-1	15	TRBV4-2	-	CASSQSTLTVDEQFF
TRBJ1-3	16	TRBV24-1	-	CATPPARGGPGNTIYF
TRBJ1-1	19	TRBV28	TRBD1	CASSLIGTGANNMNTEAFF
TRBJ2-7	13	TRBV5-6	-	CASTRGLSYEQYF
TRBJ2-7	15	TRBV5-1	TRBD2	CASSLRTSGSYEQYF
TRBJ2-2	18	TRBV5-5	TRBD2	CASSSLAGSYANTGELFF
TRBJ1-1	14	TRBV12-5	-	CASGLGEGYTEAFF
TRBJ2-1	16	TRBV9	-	CASSVATSFRANEQFF
TRBJ2-5	16	TRBV5-6	-	CASSLGGGAYQETQYF
TRBJ2-1	15	TRBV29-1	-	CSVDEVIRTLNEQFF
TRBJ2-7	19	TRBV2	TRBD2	CASSGPGPAGTSGIYEQYF
TRBJ2-7	13	TRBV7-2	-	CASRLEGFYEQYF